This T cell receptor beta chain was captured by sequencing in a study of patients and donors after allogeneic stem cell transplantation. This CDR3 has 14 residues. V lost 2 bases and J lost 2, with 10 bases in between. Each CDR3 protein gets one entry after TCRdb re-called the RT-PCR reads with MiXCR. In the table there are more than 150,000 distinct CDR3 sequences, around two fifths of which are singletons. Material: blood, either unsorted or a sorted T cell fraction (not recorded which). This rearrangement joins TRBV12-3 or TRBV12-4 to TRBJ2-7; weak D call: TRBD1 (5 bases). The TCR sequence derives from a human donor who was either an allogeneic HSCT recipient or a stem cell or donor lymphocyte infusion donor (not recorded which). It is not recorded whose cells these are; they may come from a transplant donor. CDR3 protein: CASSLPPQAYEQYF. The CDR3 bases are TGTGCCAGCAGTTTACCCCCACAGGCCTACGAGCAGTACTTC.